This TCR beta chain was found in a study of T cells after posttransplantation cyclophosphamide (dated by TCRdb to 2016 to 2018). In terms of the full investigation: T cell repertoire reconstitution was tracked by TRB sequencing after myeloablative bone marrow transplantation in which posttransplantation cyclophosphamide was used as GVHD prophylaxis. TRB sequencing was performed on blood from all 35 or so PTCy patients with 1-year posttransplant specimens. Public TRB sequences were queried against a database of over 3,000 sequences associated with responses to pathogens, tumor antigens, self-antigens and alloantigens. Because TRA and TRB clonality were tightly correlated in 8 or 9 samples, subsequent TCR analyses were focused on TRB only. Antigen receptor sequencing was done on samples from around 32 PTCy-treated patients and from approximately 15 related bone marrow donors of those patients. Up to 3 additional blood samples from 2 to 5.2 years after transplant were also TRB-sequenced in 3 patients, as was pretransplant blood from a handful of patients.

What this sample's treatment or condition label stands for: high-dose cyclophosphamide on days +3 and +4 as single-agent GVHD prophylaxis. Patients in the PTCy group got busulfan and fludarabine conditioning, a marrow graft from a related or unrelated donor, and cyclophosphamide on days +3 and +4. PTCy-treated patients were drawn from a prospective multi-institutional clinical trial. Mononuclear cells from peripheral blood and bone marrow were separated by Ficoll-Hypaque density centrifugation and then cryopreserved. Sorting of CD4+ and CD8+ T cells, including naive and memory subsets, was performed by FACS on a FACSAria II. This clone was observed a single time. There is no known antigen for this receptor. One base away there is no much larger clone; base qualities are not given. Trimmed from V: 4 bases; trimmed from J: 5 bases; junction bases lacking a gene match: 7. CDR1 and CDR2 are read off the germline V gene as SGHAT and FQNNGV. From the cysteine up to the phenylalanine, the CDR3 has a length of 16 residues. Only CDR3 DNA is held: 48 bases, read in frame from base 1.

TRB sequencing was run on genomic DNA with either the immunoSEQ assay at survey resolution or the hsTCRB kit. The source study handled its data this way. Initial read processing used immunoSEQ software, and repertoire analyses used the LymphoSeq R package. Clonality was calculated as 1 minus normalized Shannon entropy, and the Gini coefficient was also calculated for each TRB dataset. Phenotypes of unsorted samples were inferred by mapping TRB sequences from sorted subsets of the recipient or donor onto unsorted samples of the same recipient. What TCRdb holds here is the immuneACCESS table cut down to in-frame rearrangements. Part of the clones is not present; checked against another copy, under half of the missing clones reflect an unresolved V gene, and the others are unexplained. V, J and clone size derive from that table, while D and trimming were established from the DNA sequence. Within this sample are 4,000 or so clones, with approximately 69% of them counted one time only. Roughly 45% of the sample comes from the top ten.

Study-wide conclusions, independent of this receptor: The TRB repertoires of T cells infiltrating skin or the GI tract showed only limited overlap with the TRB repertoires found in blood. Across 45 patients, recipient CMV seropositivity and CMV reactivation were highly associated with TRB clonality; PTCy diversity was similar to CNI/methotrexate controls. At 1-2 months, donor-recipient similarity was low but rose over the first year, and the later blood repertoires were often dominated by donor CD8+ memory clones.

The sample in question was CD8+ T cells sorted from PBMCs, obtained 1162 days after allogeneic stem cell transplant with posttransplant cyclophosphamide. The chain is made from TRBV11-2 and TRBJ2-3; a stretch of 12 junction bases matches TRBD2. This receptor was identified in a female patient aged 40-50 years who received an allogeneic stem cell transplant from a related donor, was CMV-positive, and had no GVHD. After a transplant, some T cells may be the graft donor's own cells. The CDR3 sequence is CASSSVGLAGKDTQYF. The nucleotide sequence is given as TGTGCCAGCAGCTCCGTGGGACTAGCGGGCAAAGATACGCAGTATTTT.